These 22 T cell receptor beta chains were sequenced from one sample in a study of blood T cell repertoires in COVID-19. Profiling relied on immunoSEQ multiplex PCR, and the TCRdb table lists in-frame clones only, not all of them. The sample has roughly 220,000 clones; about 90% are singletons. Sequencing input: PBMCs or T cells enriched from blood (not recorded which). These receptors came from a woman in her fifties or sixties with acute COVID-19.

The rearrangement joins TRBV12-3 or TRBV12-4 to TRBJ1-5; the match to TRBD1 covers 8 bases. Trimming cost V 8 bases and J 6 bases; bases outside gene matches: 3. There are 12 residues in the CDR3. CDR3 bases: TGTGCCAGCGGGGACAGGCCTCAGCCCCAGCATTTT. Encoded protein: CASGDRPQPQHF.

This chain links TRBV11-2 with TRBJ2-2; 9 bases agree with TRBD1. With 5 bases clipped from V and 4 bases from J, the junction kept 5 bases outside the gene matches. The CDR3 runs to 15 residues. CDR1 is SGHAT, CDR2 FQNNGV, per germline. DNA of the CDR3: TGTGCCAGCAGCCCAGGGACAGGGAGCACCGGGGAGCTGTTTTTT. This gives the protein CASSPGTGSTGELFF.

The chain uses TRBV29-1 and TRBJ1-1, with D possibly TRBD1 on 5 matching bases. Germline loops: CDR1 SQVTM, CDR2 ANQGSEA. Trimming left V 0 bases short and J 10 bases short, with 12 bases between. CDR3 length: 12 residues. As DNA, the CDR3 is TGCAGCGTTGAAGATGTTAGGACAAGAGCTTTCTTT. Translated: CSVEDVRTRAFF.

V is TRBV9 and J is TRBJ2-5; 11 positions agree with TRBD2. The CDR3 is 15 amino acids. Germline V CDR1 and CDR2: SGDLS, YYNGEE. Losses at the gene ends were 2 bases for V and 3 bases for J; bases not matched to a gene: 3. The CDR3 is CASSVLTSGKETQYF. In DNA form, the CDR3 reads TGTGCCAGCAGCGTCCTGACTAGCGGGAAAGAGACCCAGTACTTC.

In regard to this clone: Distinct nucleotide sequences in the sample also encode this CDR3. The genes are TRBV9 and TRBJ1-1, with 7 bases fitting TRBD1. The trim removed 4 bases at V and 0 bases at J, leaving 3 bases unmatched. The CDR3 length is 14 residues. Germline CDR1 is SGDLS and CDR2 is YYNGEE. The CDR3 bases are TGTGCCAGCAGCCCAGGGGGTTTGAACACTGAAGCTTTCTTT. Residues: CASSPGGLNTEAFF.

The J gene is TRBJ2-7, the V gene TRBV10-1; 8 bases are shared with TRBD1. CDR1 and CDR2 (germline): WNHNN, SYGVQD (reference sequence). V shed 11 bases, J shed 0 bases, and the junction held 21 bases outside the gene matches. The CDR3 is made up of 18 amino acids. CDR3 in amino acids: CAGNTGGCGWGSSYEQYF. CDR3 bases: TGCGCCGGAAACACAGGGGGATGCGGATGGGGAAGCTCCTACGAGCAGTACTTC.

The chain recombines TRBV10-3 with TRBJ2-1, with 8 bases fitting TRBD1. V dropped 7 bases and J dropped 8; count of bases not matched to a gene: 7. Looked up from germline, CDR1 is ENHRY and CDR2 is SYGVKD. CDR3 length: 13 amino acids. The CDR3 here is CAIMDREVDEQFF. As DNA, the CDR3 is TGTGCCATCATGGACAGGGAGGTGGATGAGCAGTTCTTC.

J is TRBJ2-3 and V is TRBV19; the D gene is possibly TRBD2 (5 bases). Per germline, CDR1 LNHDA and CDR2 SQIVND (reference sequence). The CDR3 spans 20 residues. V lost 1 base and J lost 0, with 23 bases in between. CDR3 sequence reads: CASSIGGSSTPLSSTDTQYF. Here the CDR3 DNA reads TGTGCCAGTAGTATAGGAGGGAGCTCTACACCCCTCTCTAGCACAGATACGCAGTATTTT.

The rearrangement uses TRBV27 and TRBJ2-1, with TRBD2 identical over 7 bases. The CDR3 has 15 residues. CDR1 is MNHEY and CDR2 is SMNVEV in the germline V gene (reference sequence). J gave up 2 bases and V 7 bases, and 8 bases lay outside the gene matches. The CDR3 loop is CASNLQRETYNEQFF. CDR3 bases: TGTGCCAGCAACCTCCAGCGGGAAACCTACAATGAGCAGTTCTTC.

The V and J genes are TRBV11-3 and TRBJ2-3; D gene uncertain. V lost 4 bases, J lost 7 bases, and 12 bases lay in between. There are 13 residues in the CDR3. CDR1 and CDR2 from the germline V gene are SGHNT and YENEEA. The CDR3 spells CASSSHTTNTQYF. The CDR3 DNA is TGTGCCAGCAGCTCGCACACAACGAATACGCAGTATTTT.

This clone was recorded once. V and J are TRBV29-1 and TRBJ2-1, with D perhaps TRBD2 (6 bases). The CDR3 loop spans 16 amino acids. Germline V gene lookup returns CDR1 SQVTM and CDR2 ANQGSEA. Between the trimmed V and J ends, which lost 4 bases and 5 bases, there was a span of 21 bases. CDR3 sequence: CSVGAGTTLANNEQFF. The CDR3 DNA follows: TGCAGCGTTGGGGCGGGAACCACTCTCGCCAACAATGAGCAGTTCTTC.

The rearrangement uses TRBV5-1 and TRBJ1-5; 7 bases line up with TRBD1. This CDR3 is 14 amino acids long. V gave up 4 bases and J gave up 4 bases; unmatched junction bases: 5. Per germline, CDR1 SGHRS and CDR2 YFSETQ. The CDR3 sequence is CASSPDRMNQPQHF. As DNA, the CDR3 is TGCGCCAGCAGCCCGGACAGGATGAATCAGCCCCAGCATTTT.

The rearrangement links TRBV11-2 to TRBJ2-1; 12 bases line up with TRBD1. Germline V lookup: CDR1 SGHAT, CDR2 FQNNGV. The CDR3 has 16 residues. Trimming at V came to 1 base and at J to 9 bases, leaving 7 bases not matched to a gene. For the CDR3, the DNA is TGTGCCAGCAGCTTAGTTTTCGGGACAGGGGGCTTTGAGCAGTTCTTC. Translated, it gives CASSLVFGTGGFEQFF.

The chain recombines TRBV7-3 with TRBJ2-3, with unresolved D. CDR1 is SGHTA, CDR2 FQGTGA, per germline. The length of the CDR3 is 13 residues. V lost 10 bases and J 1 base, leaving 12 bases between the germline ends. The CDR3 coding sequence is TGTGCCACCGGTTCTACCGGCACAGATACGCAGTATTTT. Protein: CATGSTGTDTQYF.

This clone has just one count. This chain uses TRBV7-9 with TRBJ2-7, with 10 bases aligning to TRBD1. The CDR3 runs 14 residues. Germline V CDR1 and CDR2: SEHNR, FQNEAQ (reference sequence). Trimming at V came to 3 bases and at J to 6 bases, leaving 5 bases not matched to a gene. CDR3: CASSLGQGLPEQYF. For the CDR3, the DNA is TGTGCCAGCAGCTTGGGACAGGGGCTCCCCGAGCAGTACTTC.

The chain employs TRBV7-9 and TRBJ1-5; 10 bases match TRBD1. This CDR3 is 14 amino acids long. The germline V gene encodes CDR1 SEHNR and CDR2 FQNEAQ (reference sequence). V dropped 4 bases and J dropped 5; count of bases not matched to a gene: 2. CDR3 amino acids: CASSSDRGDQPQHF. In DNA, the CDR3 is TGTGCCAGCAGCTCGGACAGGGGGGATCAGCCCCAGCATTTT.

The chain is built from TRBV27 and TRBJ2-7; TRBD2 matches at 8 bases. Per the germline V gene, CDR1 is MNHEY and CDR2 is SMNVEV (reference sequence). The junction had 5 bases not matched to a gene; V was cut back by 4 bases and J by 3 bases. This CDR3 contains 14 residues. CDR3 in DNA: TGTGCCAGCAGTTCAGCTCGGGAGGGCTACGAGCAGTACTTC. This gives the protein CASSSAREGYEQYF.

This chain links TRBV28 with TRBJ2-2, with TRBD1 matching 7 bases. Trimming at V came to 7 bases and at J to 4 bases, leaving 12 bases not matched to a gene. This CDR3 spans 16 amino acids. Germline V CDR1 and CDR2: MDHEN, SYDVKM. The CDR3 nucleotides read TGTGCCAGCAAAACCGCCGGGACAGCCCCCACCGGGGAGCTGTTTTTT. Translated, it gives CASKTAGTAPTGELFF.

Only one count was recorded for this clone. The V gene is TRBV7-2, the J gene TRBJ1-5, with a tentative D call TRBD1 (5 bases). Trimming stripped 3 bases from V and 11 bases from J, with 14 bases between. CDR1 and CDR2 (germline): SGHTA, FQGNSA. This CDR3 is built from 13 residues. The CDR3 nucleotides read TGTGCCAGCAGCTTGTTAGGGGCGGTGGCCCAGCATTTT. It translates to CASSLLGAVAQHF.

About this clone: At the DNA level, this CDR3 is encoded by other sequences in the same sample as well. The chain recombines TRBV27 with TRBJ2-7; D unresolved. V lost 0 bases and J 0 bases, leaving 6 bases between the germline ends. Germline V gene data show CDR1 as MNHEY and CDR2 as SMNVEV (reference sequence). The CDR3 has 14 amino acids. The CDR3 spells CASSLSGSSYEQYF. The CDR3 DNA follows: TGTGCCAGCAGTTTATCTGGCAGCTCCTACGAGCAGTACTTC.

This chain uses TRBV19 with TRBJ2-7, with D possibly matching TRBD1 (5 bases). The CDR3 is made up of 15 amino acids. V was shortened by 6 bases and J by 3 bases, with 18 bases between the two germline ends. The germline CDR1 and CDR2 sequences are LNHDA and SQIVND (reference sequence). CDR3 nucleotides: TGTGCCAGTAGCCAGAAGGGGTTCGGCTACTACGAGCAGTACTTC. Encoded protein: CASSQKGFGYYEQYF. The full variable domain, its missing parts supplied by reference TRBV19 and TRBJ2-7, is DGGITQSPKYLFRKEGQNVTLSCEQNLNHDAMYWYRQDPGQGLRLIYYSQIVNDFQKGDIAEGYSVSREKKESFPLTVTSAQKNPTAFYLCASSQKGFGYYEQYFGPGTRLTVT.

The chain recombines TRBV6-4 with TRBJ2-1, with TRBD2 identical over 10 bases. This CDR3 is 15 amino acids long. From germline, CDR1 is MRHNA and CDR2 SNTAGT. Trimming cost V 3 bases and J 4 bases; bases outside gene matches: 3. CDR3 region: CASSETSGSYNEQFF. DNA for the CDR3: TGTGCCAGCAGTGAGACTAGCGGGTCGTACAATGAGCAGTTCTTC.